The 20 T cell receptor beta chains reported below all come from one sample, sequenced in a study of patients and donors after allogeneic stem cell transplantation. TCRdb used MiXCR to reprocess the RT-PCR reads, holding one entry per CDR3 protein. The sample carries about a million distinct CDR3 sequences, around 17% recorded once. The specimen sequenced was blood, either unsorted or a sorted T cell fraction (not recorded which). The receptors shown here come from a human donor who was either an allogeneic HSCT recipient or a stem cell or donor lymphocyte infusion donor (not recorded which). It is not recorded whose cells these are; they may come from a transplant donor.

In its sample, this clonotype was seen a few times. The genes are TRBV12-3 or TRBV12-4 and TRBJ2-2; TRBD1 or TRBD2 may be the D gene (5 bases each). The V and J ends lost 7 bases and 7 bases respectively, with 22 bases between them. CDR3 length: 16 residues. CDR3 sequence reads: CASTNPGPSNHGELFF. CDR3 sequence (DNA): TGTGCCAGCACGAATCCGGGACCGAGCAATCACGGGGAGCTGTTTTTT.

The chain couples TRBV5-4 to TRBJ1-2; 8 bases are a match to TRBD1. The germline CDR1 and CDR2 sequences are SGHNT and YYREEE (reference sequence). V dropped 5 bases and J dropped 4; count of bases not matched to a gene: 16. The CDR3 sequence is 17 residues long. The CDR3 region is CASRPDRDTRAVYGYTF. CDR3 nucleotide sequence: TGTGCCAGCAGACCGGACAGGGATACGCGGGCAGTCTATGGCTACACCTTC.

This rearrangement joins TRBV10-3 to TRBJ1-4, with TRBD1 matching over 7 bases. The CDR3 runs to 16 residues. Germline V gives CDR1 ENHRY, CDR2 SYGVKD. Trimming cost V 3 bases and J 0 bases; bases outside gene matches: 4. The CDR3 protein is CAISDSGTATNEKLFF. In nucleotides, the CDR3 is TGTGCCATCAGTGATTCCGGGACAGCAACTAATGAAAAACTGTTTTTT.

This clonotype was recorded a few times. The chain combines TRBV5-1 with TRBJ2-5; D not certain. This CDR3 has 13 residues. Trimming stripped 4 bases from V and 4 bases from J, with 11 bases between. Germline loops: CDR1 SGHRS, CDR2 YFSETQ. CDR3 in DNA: TGCGCCAGCAGCGCCGACTTGGGAGAGACCCAGTACTTC. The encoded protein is CASSADLGETQYF.

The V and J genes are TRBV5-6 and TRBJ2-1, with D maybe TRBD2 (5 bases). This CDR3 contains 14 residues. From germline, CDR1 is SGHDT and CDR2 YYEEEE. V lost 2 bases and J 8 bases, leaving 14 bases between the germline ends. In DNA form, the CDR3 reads TGTGCCAGCAGCTTTGGTCTAGCTTCCGATGAGCAGTTCTTC. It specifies CASSFGLASDEQFF.

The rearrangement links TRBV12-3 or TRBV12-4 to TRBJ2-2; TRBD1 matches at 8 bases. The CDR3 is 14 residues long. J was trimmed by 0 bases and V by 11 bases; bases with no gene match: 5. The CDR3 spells CAGSQGANTGELFF. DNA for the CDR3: TGTGCCGGCTCACAGGGGGCGAACACCGGGGAGCTGTTTTTT.

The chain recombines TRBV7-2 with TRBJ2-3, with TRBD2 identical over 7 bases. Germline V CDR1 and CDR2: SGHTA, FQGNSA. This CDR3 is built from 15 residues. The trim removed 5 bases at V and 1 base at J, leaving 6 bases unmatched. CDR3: CASSTGLKGTDTQYF. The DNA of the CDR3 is TGTGCCAGCAGCACGGGACTAAAAGGCACAGATACGCAGTATTTT.

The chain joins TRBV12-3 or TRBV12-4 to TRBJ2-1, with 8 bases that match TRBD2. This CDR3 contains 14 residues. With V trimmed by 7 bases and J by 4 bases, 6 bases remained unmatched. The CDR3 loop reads CASNDGGGYNEQFF. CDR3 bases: TGTGCCAGCAACGACGGGGGGGGGTACAATGAGCAGTTCTTC.

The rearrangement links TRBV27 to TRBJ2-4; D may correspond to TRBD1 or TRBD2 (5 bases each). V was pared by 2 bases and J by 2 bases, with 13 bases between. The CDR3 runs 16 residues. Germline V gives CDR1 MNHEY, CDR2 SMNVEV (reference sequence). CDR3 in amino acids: CASSLSRGPPKNIQYF. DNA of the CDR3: TGTGCCAGCAGTTTAAGTAGGGGACCGCCCAAAAACATTCAGTACTTC.

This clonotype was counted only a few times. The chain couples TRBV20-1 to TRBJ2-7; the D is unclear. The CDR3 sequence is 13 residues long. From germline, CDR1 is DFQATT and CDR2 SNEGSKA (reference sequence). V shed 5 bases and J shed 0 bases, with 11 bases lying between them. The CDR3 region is CSALKQSSYEQYF. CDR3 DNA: TGCAGTGCTCTTAAACAGAGCTCCTACGAGCAGTACTTC.

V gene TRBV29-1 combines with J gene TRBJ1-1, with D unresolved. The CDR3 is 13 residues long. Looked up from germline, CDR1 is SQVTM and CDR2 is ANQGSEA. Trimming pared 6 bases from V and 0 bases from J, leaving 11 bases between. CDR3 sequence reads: CSVLTLMNTEAFF. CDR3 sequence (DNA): TGCAGCGTCTTAACCCTTATGAACACTGAAGCTTTCTTT. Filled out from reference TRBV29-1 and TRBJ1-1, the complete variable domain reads SAVISQKPSRDICQRGTSLTIQCQVDSQVTMMFWYRQQPGQSLTLIATANQGSEATYESGFVIDKFPISRPNLTFSTLTVSNMSPEDSSIYLCSVLTLMNTEAFFGQGTRLTVV.

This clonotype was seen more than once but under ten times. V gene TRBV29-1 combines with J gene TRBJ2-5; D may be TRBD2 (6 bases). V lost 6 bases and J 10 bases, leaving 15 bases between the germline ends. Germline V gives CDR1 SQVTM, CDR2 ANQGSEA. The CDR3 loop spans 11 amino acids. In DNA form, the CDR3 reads TGCAGCGTAGCGGGCCGCGATGACCAGTACTTC. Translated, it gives CSVAGRDDQYF.

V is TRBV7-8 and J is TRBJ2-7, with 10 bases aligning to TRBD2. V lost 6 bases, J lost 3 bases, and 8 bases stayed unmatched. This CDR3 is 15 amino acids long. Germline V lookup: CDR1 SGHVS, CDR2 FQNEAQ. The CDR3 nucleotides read TGTGCCAGCAGACAAGCGGGGGGGACTTACTACGAGCAGTACTTC. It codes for CASRQAGGTYYEQYF.

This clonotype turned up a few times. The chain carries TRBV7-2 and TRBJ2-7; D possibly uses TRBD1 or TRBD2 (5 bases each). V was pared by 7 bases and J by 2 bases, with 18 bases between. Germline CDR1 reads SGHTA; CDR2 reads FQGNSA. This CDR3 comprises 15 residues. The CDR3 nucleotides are TGTGCCAGCACCCTACGTGGGGGTCCCACCTACGAGCAGTACTTC. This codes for CASTLRGGPTYEQYF.

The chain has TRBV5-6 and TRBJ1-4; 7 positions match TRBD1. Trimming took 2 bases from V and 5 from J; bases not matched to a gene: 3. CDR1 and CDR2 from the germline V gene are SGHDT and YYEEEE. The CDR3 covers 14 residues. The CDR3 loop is CASSLKGANEKLFF. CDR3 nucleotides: TGTGCCAGCAGCTTAAAGGGGGCGAATGAAAAACTGTTTTTT.

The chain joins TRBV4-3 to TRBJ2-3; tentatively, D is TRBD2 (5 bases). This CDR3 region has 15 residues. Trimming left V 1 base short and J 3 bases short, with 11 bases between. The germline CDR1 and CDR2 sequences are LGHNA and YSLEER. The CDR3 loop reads CASSQVEGLTDTQYF. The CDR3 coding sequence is TGCGCCAGCAGCCAAGTCGAGGGATTGACAGATACGCAGTATTTT.

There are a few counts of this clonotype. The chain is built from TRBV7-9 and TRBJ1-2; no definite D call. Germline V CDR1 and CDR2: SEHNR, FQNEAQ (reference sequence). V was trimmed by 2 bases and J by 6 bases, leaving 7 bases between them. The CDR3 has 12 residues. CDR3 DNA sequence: TGTGCCAGCAGCTTATTGGGGAATGGCTACACCTTC. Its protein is CASSLLGNGYTF.

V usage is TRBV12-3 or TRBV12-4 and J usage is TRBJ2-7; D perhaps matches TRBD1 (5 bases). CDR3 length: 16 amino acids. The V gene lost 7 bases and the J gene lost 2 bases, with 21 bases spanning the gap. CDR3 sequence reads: CASTYLAGPRPYEQYF. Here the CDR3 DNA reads TGTGCCAGCACCTATCTTGCAGGGCCGAGACCCTACGAGCAGTACTTC.

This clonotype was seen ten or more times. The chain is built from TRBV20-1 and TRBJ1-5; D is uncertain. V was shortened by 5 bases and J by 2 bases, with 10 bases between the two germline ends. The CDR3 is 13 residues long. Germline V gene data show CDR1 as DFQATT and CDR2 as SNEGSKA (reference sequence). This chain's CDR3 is CSAGDKGNQPQHF. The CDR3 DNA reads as TGCAGTGCTGGCGACAAGGGCAATCAGCCCCAGCATTTT.

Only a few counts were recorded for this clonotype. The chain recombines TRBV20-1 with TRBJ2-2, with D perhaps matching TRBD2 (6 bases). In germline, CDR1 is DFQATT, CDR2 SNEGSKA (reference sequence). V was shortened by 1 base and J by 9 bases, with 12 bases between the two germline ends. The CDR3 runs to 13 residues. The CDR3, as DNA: TGCAGTGCTAGAGGGGACTCTCGCCGGGAGCTGTTTTTT. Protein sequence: CSARGDSRRELFF.